The rows below give T cell receptor beta chains drawn from one sample of a study of CD8+CD57+ T cells in acquired aplastic anemia. MiXCR was run by TCRdb on the reads, yielding one entry per CDR3 protein. The table lists under 350,000 distinct CDR3 sequences, 56% of them singletons. Sequenced input: sorted CD4+, CD8+, or CD8+CD57+ T cells (not recorded which) from PBMCs. The receptors originated from a human donor with aplastic anemia. CDR3s include the opening cysteine and the closing phenylalanine or tryptophan. A D gene is named only where the DNA matches it firmly. Some rows mark clone size as missing; the rest say once, few, many or name a class of expanded clone.

D gene	J gene	V gene	clone size	CDR3 protein	CDR3 DNA
TRBD1	TRBJ2-5	TRBV7-9	-	CASSFTRQGLGETQYF	TGTGCCAGCAGTTTTACCCGACAGGGCCTGGGGGAGACCCAGTACTTC
-	TRBJ2-2	TRBV5-1	-	CASSVNRVPNTGELFF	TGCGCCAGCAGCGTAAACAGGGTCCCTAACACCGGGGAGCTGTTTTTT
-	TRBJ2-3	TRBV20-1	-	CSAWVDTQYF	TGCAGTGCTTGGGTAGATACGCAGTATTTT
TRBD2	TRBJ2-7	TRBV14	many	CASSQEEAGGPYEQYF	TGTGCCAGCAGCCAAGAAGAAGCGGGGGGTCCCTACGAGCAGTACTTC
TRBD1	TRBJ2-2	TRBV10-2	-	CASRDRARTGELFF	TGCGCCAGCAGGGACAGGGCCCGAACCGGGGAGCTGTTTTTT
-	TRBJ1-1	TRBV2	-	CASSVELNTEAFF	TGTGCCAGCAGTGTTGAGTTGAACACTGAAGCTTTCTTT
TRBD2	TRBJ2-2	TRBV9	-	CASSGQGLAHGELFF	TGTGCCAGCAGCGGACAGGGACTAGCGCACGGGGAGCTGTTTTTT
TRBD2	TRBJ2-7	TRBV10-3	few	CAISPGLAVGSYEQYF	TGTGCCATATCTCCCGGACTAGCAGTGGGCTCCTACGAGCAGTACTTC
TRBD1	TRBJ1-5	TRBV12-5	once	CASGQGTGRQPQHF	TGTGCTAGTGGACAAGGGACAGGGCGTCAGCCCCAGCATTTT
TRBD2	TRBJ2-1	TRBV5-1	many	CASSGSGGEQFF	TGCGCCAGCAGCGGGAGCGGGGGTGAGCAGTTCTTC
-	TRBJ2-1	TRBV29-1	-	CSVESLALYNEQFF	TGCAGCGTTGAATCGCTAGCGCTGTACAATGAGCAGTTCTTC
-	TRBJ1-1	TRBV9	once	CASSVASGGSTEAFF	TGTGCCAGCAGCGTAGCGTCCGGAGGGAGCACTGAAGCTTTCTTT
TRBD1	TRBJ2-4	TRBV20-1	-	CSARSTQGENIQYF	TGCAGTGCTAGATCGACTCAGGGGGAAAACATTCAGTACTTC
-	TRBJ2-5	TRBV20-1	many	CSASPFTRGETQYF	TGCAGTGCTAGTCCCTTCACTAGAGGGGAGACCCAGTACTTC
TRBD2	TRBJ2-3	TRBV19	many	CASSIGLAGGSGTDTQYF	TGTGCCAGTAGTATAGGACTAGCGGGGGGATCTGGCACAGATACGCAGTATTTT
-	TRBJ2-7	TRBV29-1	-	CSVASSYEQYF	TGCAGCGTCGCTAGCTCCTACGAGCAGTACTTC
-	TRBJ2-5	TRBV20-1	-	CSAREQRLFQETQYF	TGCAGTGCTAGAGAACAGCGGTTGTTTCAAGAGACCCAGTACTTC
-	TRBJ1-5	TRBV12-3/TRBV12-4	-	CASSSGFGQPQHF	TGTGCCAGCAGTTCAGGGTTCGGGCAGCCCCAGCATTTT
TRBD1	TRBJ1-5	TRBV19	many	CASSIYRTGGNQPQHF	TGTGCCAGTAGTATTTACCGGACAGGGGGCAATCAGCCCCAGCATTTT
-	TRBJ2-7	TRBV19	-	CASSPVPLRGNEQYF	TGTGCCAGTAGTCCAGTCCCGTTGAGGGGGAACGAGCAGTACTTC
TRBD1	TRBJ2-3	TRBV5-1	-	CASSLAGTGVADTQYF	TGCGCCAGCAGCTTGGCCGGGACAGGGGTTGCAGATACGCAGTATTTT
-	TRBJ1-2	TRBV7-8	-	CASSLAFSGNREGYTF	TGTGCCAGCAGCTTAGCTTTCAGTGGGAATCGGGAAGGCTACACCTTC
-	TRBJ1-3	TRBV28	few	CASSLFQHSLVGGNTIYF	TGTGCCAGCAGTTTATTCCAACACTCTCTCGTCGGTGGAAACACCATATATTTT
-	TRBJ2-4	TRBV19	-	CASSASLHIQYF	TGTGCCAGTAGTGCTAGCTTGCACATTCAGTACTTC
-	TRBJ1-1	TRBV9	-	CASSLRDTKPNTEAFF	TGTGCCAGCAGCCTCCGGGACACAAAGCCGAACACTGAAGCTTTCTTT
TRBD2	TRBJ2-1	TRBV6-1	-	CASGLAGAKFF	TGTGCCAGCGGACTAGCGGGTGCGAAGTTCTTC
TRBD2	TRBJ2-5	TRBV2	many	CASSVTSGLQETQYF	TGTGCCAGCAGCGTTACCTCGGGACTACAAGAGACCCAGTACTTC
TRBD1	TRBJ2-1	TRBV5-4	-	CASSIGQGRYNEQFF	TGTGCCAGCAGTATAGGACAGGGGCGATACAATGAGCAGTTCTTC
TRBD1	TRBJ1-2	TRBV9	-	CASSVGGGDMVGYTF	TGTGCCAGCAGCGTAGGAGGGGGCGACATGGTTGGCTACACCTTC
TRBD1	TRBJ1-2	TRBV25-1	-	CASSVLRTGSNGYTF	TGTGCCAGCAGTGTTCTTAGGACAGGTTCCAATGGCTACACCTTC
-	TRBJ2-3	TRBV5-1	once	CASSYGRGGPFTDTQYF	TGCGCCAGCAGCTATGGGCGGGGAGGTCCTTTCACAGATACGCAGTATTTT
TRBD2	TRBJ2-5	TRBV25-1	many	CASSPHGAGAGETQYF	TGTGCCAGCAGCCCTCACGGGGCGGGAGCGGGGGAGACCCAGTACTTC
-	TRBJ2-1	TRBV11-1	-	CASSSKYNEQFF	TGTGCCAGCAGCTCGAAATACAATGAGCAGTTCTTC
TRBD2	TRBJ2-5	TRBV4-2	once	CASSQGNGRAGETQYF	TGTGCCAGCAGCCAAGGGAACGGGAGGGCCGGGGAGACCCAGTACTTC
TRBD1	TRBJ2-5	TRBV2	few	CASSEARQGGQETQYF	TGTGCCAGCAGTGAGGCTAGACAGGGCGGACAAGAGACCCAGTACTTC
-	TRBJ2-1	TRBV5-6	many	CASSLGLERNEQFF	TGTGCCAGCAGCTTGGGACTAGAACGCAATGAGCAGTTCTTC